Presented here are 22 T cell receptor beta chains from one specimen sequenced in a study of cytotoxic CD8 clonotypes in ibrutinib-treated CLL. The protocol was immunoSEQ multiplex PCR, while the TCRdb copy is restricted to in-frame clones and leaves out a portion. Among around 330,000 clones, under 70% were seen once, and the ten largest hold roughly 6%. The input for sequencing was PBMCs, taken after 36 months of ibrutinib treatment. Source of these receptors: a human donor with chronic lymphocytic leukemia.

This sequence joins TRBV10-1 and TRBJ2-3, with 7 nucleotides matching TRBD2. Germline V gives CDR1 WNHNN, CDR2 SYGVQD (reference sequence). The CDR3 runs 15 residues. The V and J ends lost 3 bases and 3 bases, in that order; junction bases with no gene match: 6. CDR3 protein: CASSEYGGLTDTQYF. The CDR3 coding sequence is TGCGCCAGCAGTGAATACGGGGGGTTGACAGATACGCAGTATTTT.

The chain recombines TRBV4-1 with TRBJ2-7; the D gene could be TRBD1 or TRBD2 (5 bases each). V was pared by 8 bases and J by 2 bases, with 16 bases between. Per germline, CDR1 MGHRA and CDR2 YSYEKL. This CDR3 region has 14 residues. The CDR3 here is CASSPKGRAYEQYF. In nucleotides, the CDR3 is TGCGCCAGCTCGCCTAAGGGGAGAGCCTACGAGCAGTACTTC.

The chain has TRBV11-2 and TRBJ2-7, with a tentative D call TRBD2 (5 bases). Trimming took 1 base from V and 6 from J, leaving 10 bases between them. The CDR3 is 13 residues long. The V gene's germline CDR1 is SGHAT and CDR2 FQNNGV. The CDR3 protein is CASSLGRVAEQYF. The CDR3 DNA reads as TGTGCCAGCAGCTTAGGGCGGGTCGCCGAGCAGTACTTC.

The chain is built from TRBV29-1 and TRBJ2-7, with 8 bases that match TRBD1. The CDR3 length is 13 residues. J gave up 2 bases and V 1 base, and 1 base lay outside the gene matches. Germline V gives CDR1 SQVTM, CDR2 ANQGSEA. This chain's CDR3 is CSVEGQGPYEQYF. CDR3 bases: TGCAGCGTTGAAGGACAGGGGCCCTACGAGCAGTACTTC.

The rearrangement links TRBV15 to TRBJ2-1, with D unclear. The CDR3 length is 14 residues. The germline V gene has CDR1 LNHNV and CDR2 YYDKDF (reference sequence). The V gene lost 4 bases and the J gene lost 4 bases, with 11 bases spanning the gap. In DNA, the CDR3 is TGTGCCACCAGCAAAAAGGTGGGGTACAATGAGCAGTTCTTC. Its protein product is CATSKKVGYNEQFF. Looking up the rest from reference TRBV15 and TRBJ2-1 gives the full variable domain: DAMVIQNPRYQVTQFGKPVTLSCSQTLNHNVMYWYQQKSSQAPKLLFHYYDKDFNNEADTPDNFQSRRPNTSFCFLDIRSPGLGDTAMYLCATSKKVGYNEQFFGPGTRLTVL.

The chain is built from TRBV28 and TRBJ2-2; 10 nucleotides line up with TRBD1. The germline V gene encodes CDR1 MDHEN and CDR2 SYDVKM. V lost 7 bases to trimming and J lost 4 bases; unmatched junction nucleotides: 9. This CDR3 has 16 residues. The CDR3 nucleotides read TGTGCCAGCACGGGACAGGGGACGGTTGGCACCGGGGAGCTGTTTTTT. As protein: CASTGQGTVGTGELFF.

CDR3 DNA sequence: TGTGCCAGCAGCCCCCGAATAGGGGGCTCCTATAATTCACCCCTCCACTTT. As protein: CASSPRIGGSYNSPLHF. J is TRBJ1-6 and V is TRBV5-6; tentative D call: TRBD1 (6 bases). The CDR3 has 17 amino acids. Germline CDR1 reads SGHDT; CDR2 reads YYEEEE. V shed 4 bases and J shed 0 bases, with 14 bases lying between them.

Only a few counts were recorded for this clone. This chain links TRBV6-1 with TRBJ2-7; 10 bases map to TRBD2. The CDR3 is made up of 15 amino acids. From germline, CDR1 is MNHNS and CDR2 SASEGT. The V segment lost 6 bases and the J segment 4 bases; nucleotides outside the gene matches: 9. CDR3 region: CASRISGGKGYEQYF. The CDR3 DNA is TGTGCCAGCAGGATTAGCGGGGGGAAGGGGTACGAGCAGTACTTC.

The chain links TRBV5-6 to TRBJ1-3; 7 nucleotides match TRBD1. The CDR3 covers 16 residues. V lost 1 base, J lost 3 bases, and 7 bases stayed unmatched. The V gene's germline CDR1 is SGHDT and CDR2 YYEEEE. The CDR3 DNA reads as TGTGCCAGCAGCTTGTCGCACAGGGGTATTGGAAACACCATATATTTT. Residues: CASSLSHRGIGNTIYF.

This clone came up a few times. This chain connects TRBV19 to TRBJ1-2, with D hard to call. Trimming left V 9 bases short and J 5 bases short, with 19 bases between. The CDR3 consists of 14 residues. CDR1 is LNHDA and CDR2 is SQIVND in the germline V gene (reference sequence). The CDR3 nucleotides are TGTGCCAGCCTGCCCTACGGGAGGGCTTATGGCTACACCTTC. It translates to CASLPYGRAYGYTF.

The J gene is TRBJ2-3, the V gene TRBV7-6, with 8 bases fitting TRBD2. This CDR3 has 19 amino acids. The V gene's germline CDR1 is SGHVS and CDR2 FNYEAQ. With V trimmed by 1 base and J by 3 bases, 15 bases remained unmatched. Written as DNA, the CDR3 is TGTGCCAGCAGCTTAGAGCGATGGCTAGCGGGCCTTGGTACAGATACGCAGTATTTT. Encoded protein: CASSLERWLAGLGTDTQYF.

J is TRBJ2-3 and V is TRBV4-1; 10 bases map to TRBD2. CDR1 is MGHRA and CDR2 is YSYEKL in the germline V gene. The CDR3 spans 16 residues. V gave up 0 bases and J gave up 5 bases; unmatched junction bases: 5. The CDR3 sequence is CASSQEKGLARDTQYF. The CDR3 coding sequence is TGCGCCAGCAGCCAAGAAAAGGGACTAGCGAGAGATACGCAGTATTTT.

The rearrangement uses TRBV29-1 and TRBJ1-1; maybe TRBD1 (5 bases). The CDR3 has 16 amino acids. Trimming stripped 4 bases from V and 0 bases from J, with 18 bases between. The V gene's germline CDR1 is SQVTM and CDR2 ANQGSEA. The CDR3 sequence is CSVGAGTSGLNTEAFF. The CDR3 DNA reads TGCAGCGTTGGTGCGGGGACGTCCGGCTTGAACACTGAAGCTTTCTTT.

The chain has TRBV7-9 and TRBJ2-1; TRBD1 or TRBD2 may be the D gene (5 bases each). The V gene lost 2 bases and the J gene lost 4 bases, with 9 bases spanning the gap. Germline CDR1 is SEHNR and CDR2 is FQNEAQ (reference sequence). This CDR3 spans 14 amino acids. The CDR3 region has the DNA TGTGCCAGCAGCTTATGGGGGTGGTACAATGAGCAGTTCTTC. It specifies CASSLWGWYNEQFF. The full variable domain, completed using reference TRBV7-9 and TRBJ2-1, is DTGVSQNPRHKITKRGQNVTFRCDPISEHNRLYWYRQTLGQGPEFLTYFQNEAQLEKSRLLSDRFSAERPKGSFSTLEIQRTEQGDSAMYLCASSLWGWYNEQFFGPGTRLTVL.

This clone was seen only once. The chain recombines TRBV27 with TRBJ2-7; 7 bases are a match to TRBD2. V lost 2 bases, J lost 3 bases, and 7 bases stayed unmatched. Germline loops: CDR1 MNHEY, CDR2 SMNVEV (reference sequence). CDR3 length: 15 amino acids. The CDR3 protein is CASSLTTSEFYEQYF. The DNA for the CDR3 is TGTGCCAGCAGTTTAACCACTAGCGAGTTCTACGAGCAGTACTTC.

This clone has just a few counts. A junction boundary mismatches the germline segment, possibly from a read error. The J gene is TRBJ1-2, the V gene TRBV7-2; D is possibly TRBD1 (6 bases). The CDR3 is 12 residues long. From germline, CDR1 is SGHTA and CDR2 FQGNSA. The DNA of the CDR3 is TGTGCCAGCAGCCAAGGGCCGGGACAACGTTCCTTC. Protein: CASSQGPGQRSF.

The chain couples TRBV5-5 to TRBJ2-7; TRBD2 agrees at 9 bases. V dropped 4 bases and J dropped 2; count of bases not matched to a gene: 10. CDR1 SGHKS and CDR2 YYEKEE come from the germline V gene (reference sequence). The length of the CDR3 is 16 residues. In nucleotides, the CDR3 is TGTGCCAGCAGCGTGGGAGCGGGAGGAGTAACCTACGAGCAGTACTTC. It specifies CASSVGAGGVTYEQYF.

This chain joins TRBV15 and TRBJ2-7; a possible D gene is TRBD1 (6 bases). The ends were cut back, 1 base at V and 1 base at J, with 14 bases in the middle. Germline values: CDR1 LNHNV, CDR2 YYDKDF (reference sequence). The CDR3 has 16 residues. The CDR3 here is CATSRVGSGASYEQYF. CDR3 sequence (DNA): TGTGCCACCAGCAGAGTGGGGTCAGGGGCTTCCTACGAGCAGTACTTC.

This clone was found once. J is TRBJ2-5 and V is TRBV2; D is perhaps TRBD2 (5 bases). The CDR3 spans 17 residues. Trimming stripped 3 bases from V and 1 base from J, with 18 bases between. CDR1 is SNHLY, CDR2 FYNNEI, per germline. CDR3 region: CASSEIWLTTIQETQYF. The CDR3 DNA reads TGTGCCAGCAGTGAGATCTGGTTGACTACCATCCAAGAGACCCAGTACTTC.

The rearrangement links TRBV29-1 to TRBJ1-4, with D perhaps matching TRBD1 (6 bases). This CDR3 comprises 15 residues. With 1 base removed from V and 8 bases from J, the gap between germline ends came to 17 bases. The germline gives CDR1 SQVTM, CDR2 ANQGSEA. CDR3 sequence: CSVEGASGEGEKLFF. CDR3 coding DNA: TGCAGCGTTGAAGGGGCTTCAGGGGAGGGGGAAAAACTGTTTTTT.

The chain links TRBV11-2 to TRBJ2-1; the D gene could be TRBD1 or TRBD2 (6 bases each). The germline V and J ends were trimmed by 4 bases and 9 bases, with 22 bases remaining between them. CDR3 size: 16 residues. The V gene's germline CDR1 is SGHAT and CDR2 FQNNGV. CDR3 sequence: CASSSWGAGRRSEQFF. The DNA of the CDR3 is TGTGCCAGCAGCTCCTGGGGGGCCGGTCGGAGAAGTGAGCAGTTCTTC.

V usage is TRBV2 and J usage is TRBJ1-5; D gene uncertain. Trimming pared 7 bases from V and 0 bases from J, leaving 10 bases between. Germline V gene data show CDR1 as SNHLY and CDR2 as FYNNEI. This CDR3 contains 14 residues. This CDR3 reads CASTEFYSNQPQHF. The DNA of the CDR3 is TGTGCCAGCACAGAGTTTTATAGCAATCAGCCCCAGCATTTT.